A single sample is the source of the 10 T cell receptor beta chains below, sequenced in a study of T cell responses to AZD1222 COVID-19 vaccine. Libraries were prepared by immunoSEQ multiplex PCR; TCRdb keeps only in-frame clonotypes and omits some of them. The sample has 110,000 or so clones, around 90% seen once. Material: peripheral blood, obtained on day 0 of AZD1222 vaccination. The receptor source for this set is an adult in good health.

The rearrangement joins TRBV3-1 (or the pseudogene TRBV3-2) to TRBJ2-2; 9 positions match TRBD1. Trimming at V came to 4 bases and at J to 5 bases, leaving 5 bases not matched to a gene. Germline V gives CDR1 LGHDT, CDR2 YNNKEL (reference sequence). The CDR3 covers 15 residues. The CDR3 loop is CASSLDRGRTGELFF. The DNA for the CDR3 is TGTGCCAGCAGCCTAGACAGGGGGAGAACCGGGGAGCTGTTTTTT.

This chain uses TRBV28 with TRBJ1-2; tentative D call: TRBD1 (5 bases). The CDR3 totals 16 residues. Between the trimmed V and J ends, which lost 2 bases and 1 base, there was a span of 14 bases. The V gene's germline CDR1 is MDHEN and CDR2 SYDVKM. CDR3 sequence: CASSLPAMTVNYGYTF. The CDR3 bases are TGTGCCAGCAGTTTACCCGCTATGACAGTTAACTATGGCTACACCTTC.

The rearrangement joins TRBV29-1 to TRBJ2-7, with D perhaps given as TRBD1 or TRBD2 (5 bases each). The CDR3 sequence is 12 residues long. CDR1 is SQVTM and CDR2 is ANQGSEA in the germline V gene. Trimming stripped 1 base from V and 5 bases from J, with 9 bases between. CDR3 nucleotides: TGCAGCGTTGAAGGGGGGTCGGACGAGCAGTACTTC. It specifies CSVEGGSDEQYF.

The chain employs TRBV14 and TRBJ2-7, with 7 bases fitting TRBD1. The CDR3 is 13 amino acids. The germline V gene encodes CDR1 SGHDN and CDR2 FVKESK. Unmatched junction bases numbered 5, after V lost 3 bases and J lost 6 bases. CDR3 nucleotide sequence: TGTGCCAGCAGCCACGACAGGGTTGGCGAGCAGTACTTC. This gives the protein CASSHDRVGEQYF.

The CDR3 nucleotides read TGCAGCGCCCATATTTTTTCTAATGAAAAACTGTTTTTT. Translated, it gives CSAHIFSNEKLFF. The rearrangement links TRBV29-1 to TRBJ1-4; D is unclear. Trimming left V 7 bases short and J 3 bases short, with 12 bases between. CDR1 and CDR2 from the germline V gene are SQVTM and ANQGSEA. This CDR3 has 13 amino acids.

The chain joins TRBV27 to TRBJ2-1; a weak D match, TRBD2 (6 bases). From germline, CDR1 is MNHEY and CDR2 SMNVEV (reference sequence). CDR3 length: 13 amino acids. V shed 6 bases and J shed 5 bases, with 11 bases lying between them. This chain's CDR3 is CASSGTWNNEQFF. For the CDR3, the DNA is TGTGCCAGCAGCGGGACTTGGAACAATGAGCAGTTCTTC.

This clone was observed a few times. The rearrangement uses TRBV4-1 and TRBJ1-2, with D possibly TRBD1 on 6 matching bases. The length of the CDR3 is 11 residues. Trimming cost V 8 bases and J 10 bases, with 14 bases left between them. Per germline, CDR1 MGHRA and CDR2 YSYEKL. The DNA of the CDR3 is TGCGCCAGCGTACAGGGTGGGGACTACACCTTC. The encoded protein is CASVQGGDYTF.

The chain employs TRBV29-1 and TRBJ2-7; D call uncertain. V was cut by 4 bases and J by 2 bases, with 6 bases left in between. This CDR3 region has 11 residues. In germline, CDR1 is SQVTM, CDR2 ANQGSEA. CDR3 nucleotides: TGCAGCGTTGCCAGAACCTACGAGCAGTACTTC. It is translated as CSVARTYEQYF.

This rearrangement joins TRBV7-6 to TRBJ1-3, with 8 bases that match TRBD1. The V gene end was trimmed by 1 base and the J gene end by 0 bases; junction bases not matched to a gene: 11. This CDR3 has 19 residues. Germline assignment: CDR1 SGHVS and CDR2 FNYEAQ. CDR3 loop: CASSLEDRGFSYSGNTIYF. Written as DNA, the CDR3 is TGTGCCAGCAGCTTAGAAGACAGGGGATTTTCTTACTCTGGAAACACCATATATTTT.

The CDR3 region is CASSPSGLGDRGRQTQYF. The CDR3 DNA reads TGTGCCAGCAGCCCTAGCGGGTTAGGGGACAGGGGGCGACAGACCCAGTACTTC. V usage is TRBV7-3 and J usage is TRBJ2-5; TRBD1 matches at 12 bases. The CDR3 length is 18 residues. V shed 5 bases, J shed 6 bases, and the junction held 16 bases outside the gene matches. Germline CDR1 and CDR2: SGHTA and FQGTGA.